One sample yielded the 5 T cell receptor beta chains listed below, sequenced in a study of T cell responses to AZD1222 COVID-19 vaccine. Some clones are missing from TCRdb's copy, which holds only in-frame ones; the method was immunoSEQ multiplex PCR. The sample yields about 140,000 clones, roughly 90% seen once. The input for sequencing was peripheral blood, taken 28 days after the second AZD1222 dose. Receptors originate from an adult who received the AZD1222 COVID-19 vaccine.

V and J are TRBV7-2 and TRBJ2-7; D not resolved. CDR1 is SGHTA and CDR2 is FQGNSA in the germline V gene. The CDR3 extends over 15 amino acids. The V gene lost 2 bases and the J gene lost 6 bases, with 17 bases spanning the gap. The CDR3 spells CASSLLGSLVGEQYF. In DNA form, the CDR3 reads TGTGCCAGCAGCTTATTAGGCTCCTTGGTCGGCGAGCAGTACTTC.

The table lists this clone with a count of one. This chain links TRBV28 with TRBJ2-3; TRBD1 might be the D (5 bases). Germline CDR1 reads MDHEN; CDR2 reads SYDVKM. CDR3 length equals 13 residues. V gave up 7 bases and J gave up 6 bases, with 14 bases separating them. The CDR3 region is CASKTGDRDTQYF. DNA of the CDR3: TGTGCCAGCAAAACAGGAGATAGGGATACGCAGTATTTT.

J is TRBJ2-7 and V is TRBV19; TRBD2 matches 11 bases. CDR3 size: 15 residues. Trimming at V came to 1 base and at J to 3 bases, leaving 2 bases not matched to a gene. The germline CDR1 and CDR2 sequences are LNHDA and SQIVND (reference sequence). For the CDR3, the DNA is TGTGCCAGTAGTATAGGACTAGCGGGATTCTACGAGCAGTACTTC. As protein: CASSIGLAGFYEQYF.

The chain recombines TRBV6-5 with TRBJ1-2; unclear D gene. With 5 bases removed from V and 1 base from J, the gap between germline ends came to 5 bases. Per germline, CDR1 MNHEY and CDR2 SVGAGI. The CDR3 has 12 residues. CDR3: CASSPYNYGYTF. The CDR3 DNA is TGTGCCAGCAGTCCGTATAACTATGGCTACACCTTC.

This chain uses TRBV9 with TRBJ1-6; D is perhaps TRBD1 (5 bases). The V gene's germline CDR1 is SGDLS and CDR2 YYNGEE. Trimming left V 0 bases short and J 8 bases short, with 9 bases between. CDR3 size: 14 residues. CDR3 DNA: TGTGCCAGCAGCGTAGACGGGACCCATTCACCCCTCCACTTT. Translating it yields CASSVDGTHSPLHF.